Listed here is a single TCR beta chain. Other nucleotide sequences in the sample specify the same CDR3. The data belong to a study of T cell changes during pregnancy in multiple sclerosis. Germline assignment: CDR1 SGHTA and CDR2 FQGNSA. Trimming took 1 base from V and 1 from J, leaving 7 bases between them. This CDR3 is built from 14 residues. TCRdb's copy holds only in-frame clones and misses some; the assay was immunoSEQ multiplex PCR. The table records almost 50,000 clones, around nine tenths of them present only once. The clonotype originates from a female donor in good health, enrolled as a control in a pregnancy study. V gene TRBV7-2 combines with J gene TRBJ1-1; a possible D gene is TRBD1 (5 bases). The sequencing here drew on CD4+ T cells from peripheral blood mononuclear cells, taken in the second trimester of pregnancy. CDR3: CASSLGQGNTEAFF. The CDR3, as DNA: TGTGCCAGCAGCTTAGGTCAGGGGAACACTGAAGCTTTCTTT.